The rows below give T cell receptor beta chains drawn from one sample of a study of lymphopenia after photon versus proton radiotherapy. Clones were sequenced by immunoSEQ multiplex PCR, and TCRdb holds only the in-frame ones, with some missing. Of roughly 45,000 clones in the sample, roughly 85% were seen once. The starting material was peripheral blood, obtained from a patient treated with photon-based radiotherapy. The origin of the receptors is a man aged 35 to 55 with gastric cancer. The CDR3 runs from the conserved cysteine through the conserved F or W. D genes are given only for firm matches. Part of the rows lack a size; the others show once, few, many or a class for expanded clones.

J gene	clone size	D gene	V gene	CDR3 protein	CDR3 DNA
TRBJ2-1	.	.	TRBV2	CASSPPWGLSSYNEQFF	TGTGCCAGCAGCCCTCCCTGGGGGTTGAGCTCCTACAATGAGCAGTTCTTC
TRBJ1-2	.	.	TRBV30	CARAGGDGYTF	TGTGCCCGGGCAGGAGGGGATGGCTACACCTTC
TRBJ2-7	.	TRBD1	TRBV5-1	CASSFGDRYKSYEQYF	TGCGCCAGCAGCTTTGGGGACAGGTATAAGTCCTACGAGCAGTACTTC
TRBJ1-4	.	.	TRBV27	CASSLNGATNEKLFF	TGTGCCAGCAGCTTAAACGGGGCAACTAATGAAAAACTGTTTTTT
TRBJ1-5	.	TRBD1	TRBV5-1	CASSLGDSDQPQHF	TGCGCCAGCAGCTTGGGGGACAGCGATCAGCCCCAGCATTTT
TRBJ1-3	.	.	TRBV7-8	CASSLVRGAGNTIYF	TGTGCCAGCAGCTTAGTACGGGGTGCTGGAAACACCATATATTTT
TRBJ1-1	.	TRBD1	TRBV13	CASSPGTAERTEAFF	TGTGCCAGCAGCCCCGGGACAGCTGAACGTACTGAAGCTTTCTTT
TRBJ2-7	.	.	TRBV5-1	CASRNTQSSYEQYF	TGCGCCAGCAGAAATACTCAGAGCTCCTACGAGCAGTACTTC
TRBJ2-1	.	.	TRBV6-4	CASTPVGGGQQFF	TGTGCCAGCACCCCGGTGGGCGGGGGCCAGCAGTTCTTC
TRBJ2-3	.	.	TRBV7-8	CASSLDWDTDTQYF	TGTGCCAGCAGCTTAGATTGGGACACAGATACGCAGTATTTT
TRBJ1-6	.	TRBD1	TRBV4-3	CASSQEDRGDSPLHF	TGCGCCAGCAGCCAGGAAGACAGGGGGGATTCACCCCTCCACTTT
TRBJ1-2	.	.	TRBV7-2	CASSLEFGAGYGYTF	TGTGCCAGCAGCTTAGAATTTGGGGCGGGGTATGGCTACACCTTC
TRBJ2-7	.	.	TRBV11-2	CASSLEPGSYEQYF	TGTGCCAGCAGCTTAGAACCCGGTAGTTACGAGCAGTACTTC
TRBJ1-6	.	.	TRBV7-3	CATSQVLNSPLHF	TGTGCCACCTCCCAGGTCCTCAATTCACCCCTCCACTTT
TRBJ1-3	once	.	TRBV7-2	CASTDRGTGNTIYF	TGTGCCAGCACCGACCGGGGAACTGGAAACACCATATATTTT
TRBJ2-5	.	.	TRBV25-1	CATTRGLGYQETQYF	TGTGCCACCACCCGGGGGCTAGGGTACCAAGAGACCCAGTACTTC
TRBJ2-7	.	.	TRBV5-6	CASSSWTDEQYF	TGTGCCAGCAGCTCGTGGACAGACGAGCAGTACTTC
TRBJ2-3	.	TRBD1	TRBV7-9	CASSQQGVSDTQYF	TGTGCCAGCAGCCAACAGGGGGTGTCAGATACGCAGTATTTT
TRBJ2-5	.	.	TRBV7-3	CASSLDLGGTQYF	TGTGCCAGCAGCTTAGACCTCGGGGGGACCCAGTACTTC
TRBJ1-5	.	.	TRBV29-1	CSVAGQIDQPQHF	TGCAGCGTCGCAGGACAGATTGATCAGCCCCAGCATTTT
TRBJ2-7	.	TRBD1	TRBV2	CASSSGTGTYEQYF	TGTGCCAGCAGTTCCGGGACAGGAACCTACGAGCAGTACTTC
TRBJ1-2	.	.	TRBV4-3	CASSQDLFGGYTF	TGCGCCAGCAGCCAAGATTTATTTGGGGGCTACACCTTC
TRBJ2-1	.	.	TRBV19	CASSIVDGISYNEQFF	TGTGCCAGTAGTATAGTGGATGGAATCTCCTACAATGAGCAGTTCTTC
TRBJ1-1	.	.	TRBV7-2	CASSQTRVVEAFF	TGTGCCAGCAGCCAGACCCGAGTCGTCGAAGCTTTCTTT
TRBJ2-7	.	.	TRBV18	CASSPPGDRRGEQYF	TGTGCCAGCTCACCACCAGGGGATCGGAGGGGCGAGCAGTACTTC
TRBJ2-2	.	TRBD1	TRBV5-1	CASRPGTGGSGELFF	TGCGCCAGCAGACCCGGGACAGGGGGCAGCGGGGAGCTGTTTTTT
TRBJ2-7	medium-sized	.	TRBV7-2	CASSLSPGAPYEQYF	TGTGCCAGCAGCTTATCCCCCGGGGCTCCCTACGAGCAGTACTTC
TRBJ2-7	.	.	TRBV16	CASSQSRGGEQYF	TGTGCCAGCAGCCAATCCAGGGGAGGAGAGCAGTACTTC
TRBJ2-5	.	TRBD1	TRBV18	CASSRNGPAGQAYQETQYF	TGTGCCAGCTCACGTAACGGACCCGCGGGACAGGCGTACCAAGAGACCCAGTACTTC
TRBJ2-3	.	TRBD1	TRBV5-1	CASSTGQGVIDTQYF	TGCGCCAGCAGCACGGGACAGGGGGTAATAGATACGCAGTATTTT
TRBJ2-4	.	.	TRBV6-5	CASSYGEPLAKNIQYF	TGTGCCAGCAGTTACGGCGAGCCTTTAGCCAAAAACATTCAGTACTTC
TRBJ1-1	.	.	TRBV6-5	CASSKQGPLERAFF	TGTGCCAGCTCGAAACAGGGCCCTCTTGAACGGGCTTTCTTT
TRBJ2-7	.	TRBD1	TRBV7-2	CASSLSLLTGENYEQYF	TGTGCCAGCAGCTTATCCCTCCTGACAGGGGAGAACTACGAGCAGTACTTC
TRBJ1-6	.	.	TRBV6-1	CATTRGGSTYSPLHF	TGTGCCACCACCCGGGGGGGGAGCACCTATTCACCCCTCCACTTT
TRBJ1-2	.	.	TRBV5-4	CASSSPQGNNYGYTF	TGTGCCAGCAGCTCCCCACAGGGCAATAACTATGGCTACACCTTC
TRBJ2-1	.	TRBD1	TRBV11-2	CASSPQQGSYNEQFF	TGTGCCAGCAGCCCGCAACAGGGGTCCTACAATGAGCAGTTCTTC
TRBJ2-6	.	TRBD1	TRBV19	CASSRDRGPGANVLTF	TGTGCCAGTAGTAGGGACAGGGGCCCTGGGGCCAACGTCCTGACTTTC
TRBJ2-7	.	TRBD1	TRBV10-3	CAISGGPGQGVYEQYF	TGTGCCATCAGTGGTGGACCGGGACAGGGGGTGTACGAGCAGTACTTC
TRBJ2-6	.	TRBD1	TRBV7-6	CASSLGGRGFGANVLTF	TGTGCCAGCAGCTTAGGTGGCAGGGGGTTTGGGGCCAACGTCCTGACTTTC
TRBJ2-6	.	.	TRBV5-4	CASSRQLGGANVLTF	TGTGCCAGCAGCCGACAGCTAGGGGGGGCCAACGTCCTGACTTTC
TRBJ2-7	.	TRBD1	TRBV23-1	CASGGTGYEQYF	TGCGCCAGCGGCGGGACAGGGTACGAGCAGTACTTC
TRBJ2-7	.	TRBD1	TRBV15	CATSRAEGGRYEQYF	TGTGCCACCAGCAGAGCTGAAGGGGGCCGATACGAGCAGTACTTC
TRBJ1-6	.	.	TRBV2	CASRDALTEYNSPLHF	TGTGCCAGCAGAGATGCCCTGACAGAGTATAATTCACCCCTCCACTTT
TRBJ1-2	.	.	TRBV7-8	CASSLMAANYGYTF	TGTGCCAGCAGCTTAATGGCAGCCAACTATGGCTACACCTTC
TRBJ1-4	.	.	TRBV30	CAWSGWGQLESLKLFF	TGTGCCTGGAGTGGGTGGGGGCAACTCGAAAGTCTAAAACTGTTTTTT
TRBJ1-1	once	.	TRBV5-4	CASSPELNTEAFF	TGTGCCAGCAGCCCCGAGTTGAACACTGAAGCTTTCTTT
TRBJ2-3	.	.	TRBV7-8	CASSPRVADTQYF	TGTGCCAGCAGCCCCCGGGTGGCAGATACGCAGTATTTT
TRBJ2-4	.	.	TRBV29-1	CSGEQRNIQYF	TGCAGCGGGGAACAGAGAAACATTCAGTACTTC
TRBJ1-2	.	.	TRBV14	CASSQERRVYGYTF	TGTGCCAGCAGCCAAGAACGGCGAGTCTATGGCTACACCTTC
TRBJ1-2	.	TRBD1	TRBV4-1	CASSQNMALGGQDHYGYTF	TGCGCCAGCAGCCAAAATATGGCTTTGGGTGGACAGGACCACTATGGCTACACCTTC
TRBJ2-1	.	.	TRBV30	CAWSTGSHEQFF	TGTGCCTGGAGTACCGGGAGCCATGAGCAGTTCTTC
TRBJ1-1	once	TRBD1	TRBV27	CASSLARGDTEAFF	TGTGCCAGCAGTTTAGCCAGGGGGGACACTGAAGCTTTCTTT
TRBJ2-7	.	.	TRBV6-5	CASRTPRSDYEQYF	TGTGCCAGCAGAACTCCCAGGAGCGACTACGAGCAGTACTTC
TRBJ1-3	.	.	TRBV7-6	CASSPTGNTIYF	TGTGCCAGCAGCCCCACGGGAAACACCATATATTTT
TRBJ2-7	.	.	TRBV9	CASSVGTLGYEQYF	TGTGCCAGCAGCGTAGGAACCCTCGGCTACGAGCAGTACTTC